Detailed here is one T cell receptor (beta chain). Its antigen is unknown. This sample stems from a study of T cell responses to AZD1222 COVID-19 vaccine. Findings and limits, study-wide: Repertoires were obtained only post-peak T cell response. Females made up more of the donors, who were largely white British, and clonal diversity may have come out too low. Seropositivity was recorded at baseline in only a handful of AZD1222 recipients. Spike-wide coverage was observed for vaccine-associated CD4 TCRs, with dominant responses at 160-218 and 743-854.

The CDR3 extends over 12 amino acids. Trimming took 3 bases from V and 0 from J, leaving 5 bases between them. Germline V gene sequence: CDR1 SQVTM, CDR2 ANQGSEA. The method was immunoSEQ multiplex PCR; TCRdb's version includes in-frame clones alone and lacks a portion of them. The sample yields roughly 120,000 clones, 86% seen once. This sequence originates from an adult in good health. The chain uses TRBV29-1 and TRBJ1-2; D is uncertain. The material was peripheral blood, obtained on day 0 of AZD1222 vaccination. CDR3 residues: CSVDRSNYGYTF. CDR3 nucleotide sequence: TGCAGCGTTGACAGGTCTAACTATGGCTACACCTTC. Together with reference TRBV29-1 and TRBJ1-2, the CDR3 gives the full variable domain: SAVISQKPSRDICQRGTSLTIQCQVDSQVTMMFWYRQQPGQSLTLIATANQGSEATYESGFVIDKFPISRPNLTFSTLTVSNMSPEDSSIYLCSVDRSNYGYTFGSGTRLTVV.